One sample yielded the 29 T cell receptor beta chains listed below, sequenced in a study of blood T cell repertoires in COVID-19. TCRdb keeps only in-frame clones here, not all; method: immunoSEQ multiplex PCR. The table lists over 120,000 clones, 60% to 80% of them singletons. Material: PBMCs or T cells enriched from blood (not recorded which). Receptors originate from a woman aged 45-65 years who had recovered from COVID-19.

The V and J genes are TRBV7-9 and TRBJ1-2, with 7 bases that match TRBD1. The CDR3 length is 14 residues. V was clipped by 4 bases and J by 13 bases; unmatched bases: 15. CDR1 is SEHNR and CDR2 is FQNEAQ in the germline V gene (reference sequence). CDR3: CASSSRDSPHGGTF. As DNA, the CDR3 is TGTGCCAGCAGCTCCCGGGACAGCCCCCATGGTGGCACCTTC.

The J gene is TRBJ1-1, the V gene TRBV6-5, with D maybe TRBD1 (6 bases). Germline V lookup: CDR1 MNHEY, CDR2 SVGAGI. The CDR3 is 13 residues long. Trimming removed 4 bases from V and 4 bases from J, with 10 bases in between. The CDR3 is CASSWSGATEAFF. The DNA for the CDR3 is TGTGCCAGCAGTTGGTCAGGGGCCACTGAAGCTTTCTTT.

The CDR3 loop is CASSQEIGQGETDTQYF. The CDR3 bases are TGTGCCAGCAGCCAAGAGATTGGACAGGGGGAGACAGATACGCAGTATTTT. The rearrangement uses TRBV3-1 (or the pseudogene TRBV3-2) and TRBJ2-3; 10 bases fit TRBD1. Germline assignment: CDR1 LGHDT and CDR2 YNNKEL (reference sequence). This CDR3 has 17 residues. Trimming at V came to 0 bases and at J to 3 bases, leaving 6 bases not matched to a gene.

This clone was observed once. The CDR3 loop is CASSEGGRGGSPLHF. CDR3 in DNA: TGTGCCAGCAGTGAGGGCGGCCGGGGGGGTTCACCCCTCCACTTT. J is TRBJ1-6 and V is TRBV2; D is perhaps TRBD1 (5 bases). This CDR3 has 15 amino acids. The V gene lost 3 bases and the J gene lost 9 bases, with 15 bases spanning the gap. Germline values: CDR1 SNHLY, CDR2 FYNNEI.

The chain is built from TRBV13 and TRBJ2-1, with 9 bases that match TRBD2. This CDR3 contains 17 residues. Trimming at V came to 3 bases and at J to 3 bases, leaving 9 bases not matched to a gene. In germline, CDR1 is PRHDT, CDR2 FYEKMQ (reference sequence). CDR3 in amino acids: CASSLGVAGVGYNEQFF. CDR3 DNA sequence: TGTGCCAGCAGCTTGGGAGTAGCGGGAGTCGGCTACAATGAGCAGTTCTTC.

The V and J genes are TRBV6-4 and TRBJ1-1, with a tentative D call TRBD1 (6 bases). CDR1 and CDR2 from the germline V gene are MRHNA and SNTAGT. Deletions cut 8 bases from V and 2 bases from J, with 12 bases between. The CDR3 runs 13 residues. The CDR3 nucleotides read TGTGCCAGCCGCAGGGGACCAAACACTGAAGCTTTCTTT. This encodes CASRRGPNTEAFF.

This chain links TRBV4-2 with TRBJ2-7; 10 nucleotides align to TRBD2. The CDR3 spans 17 residues. Trimming at V came to 2 bases and at J to 5 bases, leaving 12 bases not matched to a gene. The V gene's germline CDR1 is LGHNA and CDR2 YNFKEQ. This CDR3 reads CASSQKAASGRRNEQYF. CDR3 bases: TGTGCCAGCAGCCAAAAGGCCGCTAGCGGGAGAAGGAACGAGCAGTACTTC.

The chain has TRBV30 and TRBJ1-2, with 9 bases aligning to TRBD1. CDR1 is GTSNPN and CDR2 is SVGIG in the germline V gene (reference sequence). V was clipped by 0 bases and J by 0 bases; unmatched bases: 11. CDR3 size: 18 residues. CDR3 DNA: TGTGCCTGGAGTGTTGGTCGGGACAGGGCCATAGCTAACTATGGCTACACCTTC. Translation gives CAWSVGRDRAIANYGYTF.

The genes are TRBV9 and TRBJ2-3; tentative D call: TRBD2 (6 bases). With 0 bases removed from V and 3 bases from J, the gap between germline ends came to 11 bases. Germline V gene sequence: CDR1 SGDLS, CDR2 YYNGEE. The CDR3 consists of 15 residues. The CDR3 loop is CASSVEGLPTDTQYF. The CDR3 DNA reads TGTGCCAGCAGCGTAGAAGGACTACCGACAGATACGCAGTATTTT.

This clone was seen just once. The CDR3 DNA sequence: TGTGCCAGCAGCCCGGGGGGCGGACTAGCCCCCACCGAGCAGTACTTC. Translating it yields CASSPGGGLAPTEQYF. The chain has TRBV3-1 (or the pseudogene TRBV3-2) and TRBJ2-7; the match to TRBD2 covers 8 bases. This CDR3 is built from 16 residues. Germline V lookup: CDR1 LGHDT, CDR2 YNNKEL (reference sequence). Losses at the gene ends were 4 bases for V and 6 bases for J; bases not matched to a gene: 14.

V usage is TRBV7-3 and J usage is TRBJ1-1, with D unclear. Looked up from germline, CDR1 is SGHTA and CDR2 is FQGTGA. There are 14 residues in the CDR3. Trimming took 2 bases from V and 1 from J, leaving 8 bases between them. CDR3 sequence: CASSLGGKNTEAFF. Written as DNA, the CDR3 is TGTGCCAGCAGCTTAGGAGGCAAGAACACTGAAGCTTTCTTT. The variable domain in full, with the rest retrieved from reference TRBV7-3 and TRBJ1-1, is GAGVSQTPSNKVTEKGKYVELRCDPISGHTALYWYRQSLGQGPEFLIYFQGTGAADDSGLPNDRFFAVRPEGSVSTLKIQRTERGDSAVYLCASSLGGKNTEAFFGQGTRLTVV.

The J gene is TRBJ2-5, the V gene TRBV11-3; a possible D gene is TRBD2 (6 bases). Germline CDR1 reads SGHNT; CDR2 reads YENEEA. This CDR3 is 12 amino acids long. The germline V and J ends were trimmed by 0 bases and 10 bases, with 9 bases remaining between them. In nucleotides, the CDR3 is TGTGCCAGCAGCTTAGATGGAGGGAGCCAGTACTTC. Protein: CASSLDGGSQYF.

The J gene is TRBJ1-5, the V gene TRBV10-3; D call uncertain. V was shortened by 0 bases and J by 7 bases, with 7 bases between the two germline ends. The CDR3 covers 13 residues. Germline V gene lookup returns CDR1 ENHRY and CDR2 SYGVKD. The CDR3 is CAISESGVQPQHF. CDR3 nucleotides: TGTGCCATCAGTGAGTCCGGGGTCCAGCCCCAGCATTTT.

Written as DNA, the CDR3 is TGTGCCTGGAGTGGGACAGCCAACTATGGCTACACCTTC. It is translated as CAWSGTANYGYTF. V usage is TRBV30 and J usage is TRBJ1-2; the D gene is possibly TRBD1 (6 bases). Germline values: CDR1 GTSNPN, CDR2 SVGIG (reference sequence). This CDR3 has 13 residues. V shed 1 base and J shed 2 bases, with 8 bases lying between them.

The chain has TRBV25-1 and TRBJ1-4, with D hard to call. Deletions cut 6 bases from V and 4 bases from J, with 18 bases between. Per germline, CDR1 MGHDK and CDR2 SYGVNS. The CDR3 contains 16 residues. This CDR3 is CASSPTTHSINEKLFF. The DNA of the CDR3 is TGTGCCAGCAGCCCCACCACGCACAGTATTAATGAAAAACTGTTTTTT.

This clone was seen just once. This rearrangement joins TRBV28 to TRBJ1-1; 8 bases align to TRBD1. The CDR3 has 13 residues. Germline V gene lookup returns CDR1 MDHEN and CDR2 SYDVKM. V lost 7 bases and J lost 4; bases outside the gene matches: 5. The CDR3 DNA reads as TGTGCCAGCACCGCAGGGGGCGGCACTGAAGCTTTCTTT. It specifies CASTAGGGTEAFF.

J is TRBJ2-3 and V is TRBV28; 11 bases map to TRBD2. Germline V gives CDR1 MDHEN, CDR2 SYDVKM. The CDR3 loop spans 17 amino acids. V was clipped by 5 bases and J by 5 bases; unmatched bases: 12. As DNA, the CDR3 is TGTGCCAGCAGTACAGCCGCTAGCGGGAGGCCGGGAGATACGCAGTATTTT. It codes for CASSTAASGRPGDTQYF.

This clone was observed a few times. The rearrangement joins TRBV10-3 to TRBJ2-1; TRBD2 matches 7 bases. CDR3 length: 16 residues. CDR1 ENHRY and CDR2 SYGVKD come from the germline V gene. Trimming at V came to 4 bases and at J to 0 bases, leaving 6 bases not matched to a gene. The CDR3 region has the DNA TGTGCCATCAGTGGGGGGGGGACCACCTCCTACAATGAGCAGTTCTTC. This gives the protein CAISGGGTTSYNEQFF.

This clone was seen only once. The V and J genes are TRBV6-2 or TRBV6-3 and TRBJ1-6, with 8 bases fitting TRBD1. J gave up 10 bases and V 2 bases, and 7 bases lay outside the gene matches. The CDR3 has 15 residues. Germline V gives CDR1 MNHEY, CDR2 SVGEGT. Here the CDR3 DNA reads TGTGCCAGCAGTTACGTCGGACAGGGCAAATCACCCCTCCACTTT. Its translation is CASSYVGQGKSPLHF.

CDR3 sequence: CASSHGTSGTDTQYF. CDR3 nucleotide sequence: TGTGCCAGCAGCCACGGGACTAGCGGAACAGATACGCAGTATTTT. The rearrangement uses TRBV11-2 and TRBJ2-3; 11 nucleotides agree with TRBD2. The germline CDR1 and CDR2 sequences are SGHAT and FQNNGV. V was pared by 5 bases and J by 3 bases, with 4 bases of the junction left unmatched. The CDR3 is 15 amino acids.

This clone was observed a handful of times. The chain has TRBV5-1 and TRBJ2-3, with a possible D match to TRBD1 (6 bases). The germline V gene encodes CDR1 SGHRS and CDR2 YFSETQ. V gave up 4 bases and J gave up 0 bases, with 15 bases separating them. This CDR3 has 16 residues. The CDR3 sequence: CASSLRDTRSTDTQYF. The CDR3 coding sequence is TGCGCCAGCAGCCTCCGGGACACCCGAAGCACAGATACGCAGTATTTT.

The gene calls are TRBV3-1 (or the pseudogene TRBV3-2) and TRBJ1-2, with D maybe TRBD1 (6 bases). Germline assignment: CDR1 LGHDT and CDR2 YNNKEL (reference sequence). With 3 bases removed from V and 6 bases from J, the gap between germline ends came to 14 bases. The CDR3 length is 14 residues. Here the CDR3 reads CASSQLAGDNGYTF. DNA for the CDR3: TGTGCCAGCAGCCAGCTGGCAGGGGATAATGGCTACACCTTC.

The V and J genes are TRBV9 and TRBJ1-1; D is perhaps TRBD1 (5 bases). Germline values: CDR1 SGDLS, CDR2 YYNGEE. The CDR3 is made up of 14 amino acids. V shed 4 bases and J shed 1 base, with 11 bases lying between them. The CDR3 DNA sequence: TGTGCCAGCAGCTTTGCCGGGGGGAACACTGAAGCTTTCTTT. Translation gives CASSFAGGNTEAFF.

The V call is TRBV6-6, the J call TRBJ1-1; D perhaps matches TRBD1 (6 bases). The CDR3 runs to 13 residues. V was cut by 6 bases and J by 11 bases, with 19 bases left in between. From germline, CDR1 is MNHNY and CDR2 SVGAGI (reference sequence). The CDR3, as DNA: TGTGCCAGCAGCCCCGGGGGGCGACTCGACGCTTTCTTT. Translation gives CASSPGGRLDAFF.

For this clone: Within the sample, other DNA sequences also encode this same CDR3. This chain connects TRBV20-1 to TRBJ2-7; D is perhaps TRBD2 (6 bases). V was shortened by 3 bases and J by 5 bases, with 8 bases between the two germline ends. The germline CDR1 and CDR2 sequences are DFQATT and SNEGSKA (reference sequence). This CDR3 has 11 residues. The CDR3 DNA is TGCAGTGCTAGCGGGAGCCACGAGCAGTACTTC. Its protein is CSASGSHEQYF.

This chain links TRBV7-6 with TRBJ1-2, with a possible D match to TRBD1 (5 bases). Germline values: CDR1 SGHVS, CDR2 FNYEAQ. CDR3 length: 12 residues. V lost 5 bases and J lost 5, with 9 bases in between. The CDR3 DNA is TGTGCCAGCAGCCAGACAGAGTATGGCTACACCTTC. Amino acid sequence: CASSQTEYGYTF.

The rearrangement joins TRBV30 to TRBJ1-1; 7 bases align to TRBD1. V lost 2 bases, J lost 2 bases, and 5 bases stayed unmatched. The CDR3 spans 14 residues. In germline, CDR1 is GTSNPN, CDR2 SVGIG (reference sequence). This CDR3 reads CAWSRGQLNTEAFF. The CDR3, as DNA: TGTGCCTGGAGTCGGGGACAGCTTAACACTGAAGCTTTCTTT.

The rearrangement uses TRBV5-1 and TRBJ2-3, with 10 nucleotides matching TRBD2. This CDR3 contains 18 residues. Looked up from germline, CDR1 is SGHRS and CDR2 is YFSETQ. V lost 4 bases, J lost 3 bases, and 14 bases stayed unmatched. The CDR3 sequence: CASSLTGLAATITDTQYF. CDR3 coding DNA: TGCGCCAGCAGCCTGACTGGACTAGCGGCCACCATTACAGATACGCAGTATTTT.

This clone showed up just once. The chain joins TRBV7-9 to TRBJ2-5, with TRBD2 matching 14 bases. The CDR3 is made up of 15 amino acids. The germline gives CDR1 SEHNR, CDR2 FQNEAQ (reference sequence). V was pared by 5 bases and J by 5 bases, with 4 bases of the junction left unmatched. As DNA, the CDR3 is TGTGCCAGCAGCGACCGGACTAGCGGGAGGGAGACCCAGTACTTC. It yields the protein CASSDRTSGRETQYF.